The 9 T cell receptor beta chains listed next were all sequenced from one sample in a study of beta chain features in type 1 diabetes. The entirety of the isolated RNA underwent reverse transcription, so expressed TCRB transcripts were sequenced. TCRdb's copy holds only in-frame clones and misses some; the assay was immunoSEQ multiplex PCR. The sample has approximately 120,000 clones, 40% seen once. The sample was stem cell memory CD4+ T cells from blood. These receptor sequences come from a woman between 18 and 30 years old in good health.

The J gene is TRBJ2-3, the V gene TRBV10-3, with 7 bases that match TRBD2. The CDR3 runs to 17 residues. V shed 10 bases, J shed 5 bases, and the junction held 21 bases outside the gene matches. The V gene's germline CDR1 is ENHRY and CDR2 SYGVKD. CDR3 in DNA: TGTGCCACGATGAACCCGGGAGGACAAGAAGTCATAGATACGCAGTATTTT. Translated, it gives CATMNPGGQEVIDTQYF.

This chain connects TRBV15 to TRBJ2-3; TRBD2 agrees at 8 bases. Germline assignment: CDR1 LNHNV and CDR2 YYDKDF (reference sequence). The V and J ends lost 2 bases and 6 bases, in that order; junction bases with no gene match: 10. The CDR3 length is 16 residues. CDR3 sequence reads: CATSRPRAGVADTQYF. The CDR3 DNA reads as TGTGCCACCAGCAGACCGCGAGCGGGAGTAGCGGATACGCAGTATTTT. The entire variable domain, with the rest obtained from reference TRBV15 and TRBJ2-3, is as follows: DAMVIQNPRYQVTQFGKPVTLSCSQTLNHNVMYWYQQKSSQAPKLLFHYYDKDFNNEADTPDNFQSRRPNTSFCFLDIRSPGLGDTAMYLCATSRPRAGVADTQYFGPGTRLTVL.

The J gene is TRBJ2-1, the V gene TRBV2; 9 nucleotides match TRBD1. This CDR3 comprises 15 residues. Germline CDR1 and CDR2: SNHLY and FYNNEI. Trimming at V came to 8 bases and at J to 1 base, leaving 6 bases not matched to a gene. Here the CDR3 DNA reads TGTGCCAGCCACAGGGGGCAAGGATCCTACAATGAGCAGTTCTTC. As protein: CASHRGQGSYNEQFF.

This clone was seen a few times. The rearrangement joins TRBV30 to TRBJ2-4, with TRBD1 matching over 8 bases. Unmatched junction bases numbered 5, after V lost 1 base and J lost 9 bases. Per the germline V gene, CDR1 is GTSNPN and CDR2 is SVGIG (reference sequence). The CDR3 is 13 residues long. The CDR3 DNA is TGTGCCTGGAGTGGACAGGGGAGGAGCATTCAGTACTTC. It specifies CAWSGQGRSIQYF. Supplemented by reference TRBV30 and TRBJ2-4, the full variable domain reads SQTIHQWPATLVQPVGSPLSLECTVEGTSNPNLYWYRQAAGRGLQLLFYSVGIGQISSEVPQNLSASRPQDRQFILSSKKLLLSDSGFYLCAWSGQGRSIQYFGAGTRLSVL.

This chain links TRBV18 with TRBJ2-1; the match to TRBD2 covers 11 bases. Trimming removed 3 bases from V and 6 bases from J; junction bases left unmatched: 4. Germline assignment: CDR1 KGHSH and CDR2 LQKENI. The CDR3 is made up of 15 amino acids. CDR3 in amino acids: CASSPGLAGGNEQFF. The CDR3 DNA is TGTGCCAGCTCACCCGGCCTAGCGGGAGGCAATGAGCAGTTCTTC.

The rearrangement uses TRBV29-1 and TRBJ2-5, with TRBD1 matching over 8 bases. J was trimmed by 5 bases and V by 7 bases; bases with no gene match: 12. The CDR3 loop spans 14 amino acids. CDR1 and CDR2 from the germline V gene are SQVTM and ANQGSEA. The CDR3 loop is CSAAVRGPLETQYF. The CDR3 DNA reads TGCAGCGCCGCTGTCAGGGGGCCACTGGAGACCCAGTACTTC.

CDR3: CASSDPGDGYTF. CDR3 bases: TGTGCCAGCAGTGATCCAGGGGACGGCTACACCTTC. The genes are TRBV2 and TRBJ1-2, with D possibly TRBD1 on 6 matching bases. This CDR3 has 12 residues. Germline V gene data show CDR1 as SNHLY and CDR2 as FYNNEI. The germline V and J ends were trimmed by 3 bases and 8 bases, with 10 bases remaining between them.

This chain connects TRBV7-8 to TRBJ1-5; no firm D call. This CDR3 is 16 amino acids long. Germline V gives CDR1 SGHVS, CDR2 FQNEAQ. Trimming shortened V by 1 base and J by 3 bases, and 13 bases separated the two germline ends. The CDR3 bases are TGTGCCAGCAGCTTAGGCCCCGGGAACCCCAATCAGCCCCAGCATTTT. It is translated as CASSLGPGNPNQPQHF.

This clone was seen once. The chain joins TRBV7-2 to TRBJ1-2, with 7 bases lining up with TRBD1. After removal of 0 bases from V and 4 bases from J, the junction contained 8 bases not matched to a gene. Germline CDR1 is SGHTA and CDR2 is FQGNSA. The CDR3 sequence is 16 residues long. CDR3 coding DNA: TGTGCCAGCAGCTTAGCGATATTAACAGGGGCCTATGGCTACACCTTC. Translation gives CASSLAILTGAYGYTF.